This record looks at one T cell receptor beta chain sequence and its context. The CDR3 consists of 13 residues. The germline V gene encodes CDR1 LNHDA and CDR2 SQIVND (reference sequence). This record comes from a study of T cells expressing NK-cell markers. Study-level background: One of eight sequenced donors was HCMV-seronegative; the other seven were seropositive.

TCRdb re-called the 5' RACE reads and gives one entry per CDR3 protein, without DNA. This listing includes a few hundred thousand distinct CDR3 sequences. The source of this sequence is a man aged 18-70 years in good health. The sequenced sample consisted of blood T cells: a sorted CD56 or NKG2C T cell subset, CD4+ or CD8+ T cells, or bulk PBMC T cells (not recorded which). The chain recombines TRBV19 with TRBJ2-7; the D call of TRBD2 rests on TCRdb alone, since no DNA is present to check it. CDR3 protein: CASSIGTSYEQYF.